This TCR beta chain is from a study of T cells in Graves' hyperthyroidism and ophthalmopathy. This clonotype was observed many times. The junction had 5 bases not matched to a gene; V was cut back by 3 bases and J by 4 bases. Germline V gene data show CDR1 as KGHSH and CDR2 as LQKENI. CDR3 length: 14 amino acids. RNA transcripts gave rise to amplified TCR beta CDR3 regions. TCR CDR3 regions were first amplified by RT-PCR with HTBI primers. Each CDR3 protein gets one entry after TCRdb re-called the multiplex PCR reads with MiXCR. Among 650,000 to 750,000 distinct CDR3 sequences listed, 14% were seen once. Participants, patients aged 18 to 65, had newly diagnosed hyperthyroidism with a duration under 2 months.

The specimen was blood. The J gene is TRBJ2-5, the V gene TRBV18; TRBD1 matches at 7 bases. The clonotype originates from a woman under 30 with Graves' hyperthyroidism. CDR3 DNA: TGTGCCAGCTCACCGAGAGGGGGCCGAGAGACCCAGTACTTC. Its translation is CASSPRGGRETQYF. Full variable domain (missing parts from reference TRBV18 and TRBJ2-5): NAGVMQNPRHLVRRRGQEARLRCSPMKGHSHVYWYRQLPEEGLKFMVYLQKENIIDESGMPKERFSAEFPKEGPSILRIQQVVRGDSAAYFCASSPRGGRETQYFGPGTRLLVL.